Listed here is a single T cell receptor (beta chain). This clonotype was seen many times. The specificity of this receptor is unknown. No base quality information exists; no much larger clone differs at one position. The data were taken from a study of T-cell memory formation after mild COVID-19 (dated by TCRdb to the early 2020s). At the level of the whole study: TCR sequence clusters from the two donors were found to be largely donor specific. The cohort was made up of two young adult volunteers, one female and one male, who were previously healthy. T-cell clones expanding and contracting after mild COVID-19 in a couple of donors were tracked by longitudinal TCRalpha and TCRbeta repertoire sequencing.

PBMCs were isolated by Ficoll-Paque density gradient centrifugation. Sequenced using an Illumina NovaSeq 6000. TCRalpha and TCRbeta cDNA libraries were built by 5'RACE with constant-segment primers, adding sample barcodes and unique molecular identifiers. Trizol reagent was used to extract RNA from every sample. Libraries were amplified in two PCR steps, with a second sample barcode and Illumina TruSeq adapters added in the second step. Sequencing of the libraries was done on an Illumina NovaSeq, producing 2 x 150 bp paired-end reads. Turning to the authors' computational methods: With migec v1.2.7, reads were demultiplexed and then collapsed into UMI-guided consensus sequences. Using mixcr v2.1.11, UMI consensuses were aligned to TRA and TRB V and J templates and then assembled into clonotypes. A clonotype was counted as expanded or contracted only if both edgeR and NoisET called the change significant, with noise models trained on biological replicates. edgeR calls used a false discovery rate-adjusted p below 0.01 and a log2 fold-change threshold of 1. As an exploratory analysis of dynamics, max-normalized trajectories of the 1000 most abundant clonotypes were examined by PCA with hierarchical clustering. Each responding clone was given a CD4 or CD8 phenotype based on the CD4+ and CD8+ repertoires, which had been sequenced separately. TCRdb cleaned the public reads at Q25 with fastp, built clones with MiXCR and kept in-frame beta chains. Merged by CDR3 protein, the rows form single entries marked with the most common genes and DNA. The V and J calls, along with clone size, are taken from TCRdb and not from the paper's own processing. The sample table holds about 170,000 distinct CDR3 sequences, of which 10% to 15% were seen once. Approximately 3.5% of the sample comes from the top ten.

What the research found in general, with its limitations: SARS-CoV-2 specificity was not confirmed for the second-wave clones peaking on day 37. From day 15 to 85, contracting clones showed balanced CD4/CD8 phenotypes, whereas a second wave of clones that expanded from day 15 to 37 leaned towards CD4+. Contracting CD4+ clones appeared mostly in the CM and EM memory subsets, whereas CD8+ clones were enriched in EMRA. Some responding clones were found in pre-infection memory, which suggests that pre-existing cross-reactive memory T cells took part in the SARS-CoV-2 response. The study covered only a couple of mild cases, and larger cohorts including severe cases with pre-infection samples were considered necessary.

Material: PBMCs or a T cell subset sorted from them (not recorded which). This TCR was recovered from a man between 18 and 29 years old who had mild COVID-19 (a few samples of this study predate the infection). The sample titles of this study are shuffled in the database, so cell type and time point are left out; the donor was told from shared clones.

The nucleotide sequence is given as TGTGCCAGCAGCCCCCCGGGCACTAGCGGAGCCACCGGGGAGCTGTTTTTT. Translation gives CASSPPGTSGATGELFF. Recombination joined TRBV7-3 with TRBJ2-2; 8 central nucleotides agree with TRBD2. The germline V gene gives CDR1 as SGHTA and CDR2 as FQGTGA. Trimming removed 5 bases from V and 4 bases from J; the gene matches leave 12 bases unexplained. Its CDR3 holds 17 amino acids, cysteine through phenylalanine. Of the read, only the CDR3 DNA is kept; its 51 bases are in frame from base 1.